This TCR beta chain derives from a study of STAT5B mutations in CD4+ large granular lymphocyte leukemia. General study results and limits: Without HLA matching, higher CD4+ than CD8+ T-LGLL clonality could reflect small sample size.

Turning to this clone: Antigen specificity is unknown.

J lost 2 bases, V lost 4 bases, and 3 bases had no gene match. CDR1 and CDR2 (germline): MGHRA, YSYEKL. This CDR3 is built from 14 residues. The assay was immunoSEQ multiplex PCR, and TCRdb's table has in-frame clones only and misses some. The data show about 22,000 clones, around 78% seen once. The V and J genes are TRBV4-1 and TRBJ2-7; 9 nucleotides align to TRBD1. This clonotype was obtained from a human donor in good health. The sample taken for sequencing was CD4+ T cells from blood buffy coats. CDR3 in DNA: TGCGCCAGCAGCCTCAACAGGGGGCCCTACGAGCAGTACTTC. Its translation: CASSLNRGPYEQYF.